Listed below are T cell receptor beta chains from one sample, sequenced in a study of cytomegalovirus exposure and HLA in healthy donors. Sequencing was performed with immunoSEQ multiplex PCR; in TCRdb, only in-frame clones are kept and a portion is missing. The repertoire includes some 120,000 clones, roughly 69% of them detected once, and 2% to 2.5% sits in the top ten. The sample consisted of PBMCs. The receptors shown here come from a woman between 25 and 40 years old in good health and CMV-seronegative. The CDR3 runs from the conserved cysteine through the conserved F or W. Clone size, where shown, is once, few, many, or a class for clones that have expanded.

clone size,V gene,CDR3 protein
few,TRBV14,CASSQTSFYGEQYF
-,TRBV6-1,CASSETGYSGNTIYF
few,TRBV19,CASSTQGWELYF
-,TRBV7-3,CASSPRVGYTF
-,TRBV28,CASSLHGQGIETQYF
few,TRBV11-3,CASSPTRQGETQYF
-,TRBV7-2,CASSLSNNGDSPLHF
once,TRBV7-3,CASSLTRGEGRTEAFF
few,TRBV5-1,CASSWTARNTEAFF
few,TRBV6-6,CASSYGEAGNTIYF
-,TRBV18,CASSPRAPRGTEAFF
-,TRBV10-3,CAISESLRGTGTDTQYF
-,TRBV7-2,CASSLGGTGELFF
many,TRBV5-5,CASSLRSLAGGPQGEQYF
-,TRBV21-1,CASSKGGLAGGTSYNEQFF
-,TRBV19,CASSDPGSSYEQYF
-,TRBV7-8,CASSFLLAGDTDTQYF
-,TRBV5-1,CASSLEGQGGLNEKLFF
-,TRBV18,CASSPRGASSYEKLFF
-,TRBV4-1,CASSHRGTNTEAFF
-,TRBV7-9,CASSKQGASGNTIYF
-,TRBV19,CASSIGFLGADEAFF